The present T cell receptor beta chain was sequenced within a study of T cell responses to AZD1222 COVID-19 vaccine. Study conclusions and caveats: White British people made up most donors, females outnumbered males, and clonal diversity was possibly underestimated.

On this clone: Its antigen is unidentified.

Sequenced by immunoSEQ multiplex PCR; TCRdb stores in-frame clones only, minus some. This sample yields around 180,000 clones, of which 85% to 90% are seen a single time; roughly 6% belongs to the top ten. The CDR3 runs to 13 residues. Germline V gives CDR1 MDHEN, CDR2 SYDVKM. V was cut by 7 bases and J by 0 bases, with 6 bases left in between. The TCR comes from an adult in good health. Specimen: peripheral blood, collected on day 0 of AZD1222 vaccination. The genes are TRBV28 and TRBJ1-4; D remains ambiguous. The CDR3, as DNA: TGTGCCAGCAAACCCGCAACTAATGAAAAACTGTTTTTT. Residues: CASKPATNEKLFF.